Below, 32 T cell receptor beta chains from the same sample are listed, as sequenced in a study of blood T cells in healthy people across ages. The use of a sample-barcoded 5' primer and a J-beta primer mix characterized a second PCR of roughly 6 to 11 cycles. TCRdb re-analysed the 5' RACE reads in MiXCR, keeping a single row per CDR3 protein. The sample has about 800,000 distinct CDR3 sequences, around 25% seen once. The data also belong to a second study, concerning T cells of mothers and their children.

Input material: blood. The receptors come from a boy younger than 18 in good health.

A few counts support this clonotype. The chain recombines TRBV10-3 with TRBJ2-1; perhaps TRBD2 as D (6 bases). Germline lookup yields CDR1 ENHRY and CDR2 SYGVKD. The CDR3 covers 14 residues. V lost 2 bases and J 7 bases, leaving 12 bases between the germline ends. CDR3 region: CAISEENRGNEQFF. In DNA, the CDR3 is TGTGCCATCAGTGAGGAGAATCGGGGGAATGAGCAGTTCTTC.

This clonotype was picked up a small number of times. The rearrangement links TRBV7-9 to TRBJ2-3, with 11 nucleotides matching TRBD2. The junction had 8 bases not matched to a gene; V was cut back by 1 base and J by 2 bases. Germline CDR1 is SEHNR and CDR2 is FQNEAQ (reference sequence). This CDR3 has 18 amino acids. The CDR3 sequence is CASSLGTGTSGLTDTQYF. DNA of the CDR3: TGTGCCAGCAGCTTAGGAACCGGGACTAGCGGTCTCACAGATACGCAGTATTTT.

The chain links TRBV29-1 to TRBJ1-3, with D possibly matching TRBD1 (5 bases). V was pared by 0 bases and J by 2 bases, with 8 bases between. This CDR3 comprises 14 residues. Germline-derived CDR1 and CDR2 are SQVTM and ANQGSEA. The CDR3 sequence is CSVEEGGAGNTIYF. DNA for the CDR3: TGCAGCGTTGAAGAGGGAGGGGCTGGAAACACCATATATTTT.

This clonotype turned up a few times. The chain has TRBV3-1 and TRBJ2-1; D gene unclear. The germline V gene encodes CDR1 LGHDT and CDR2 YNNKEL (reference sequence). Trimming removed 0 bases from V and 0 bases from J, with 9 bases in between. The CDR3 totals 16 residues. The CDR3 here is CASSQDPRSSYNEQFF. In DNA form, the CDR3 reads TGTGCCAGCAGCCAAGATCCCCGGAGCTCCTACAATGAGCAGTTCTTC.

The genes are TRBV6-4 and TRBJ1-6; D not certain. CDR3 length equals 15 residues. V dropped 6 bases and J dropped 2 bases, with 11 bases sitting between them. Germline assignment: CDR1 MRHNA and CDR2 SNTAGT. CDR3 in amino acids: CASRIKGPYNSPLHF. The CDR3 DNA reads TGTGCCAGCAGGATAAAGGGCCCCTATAATTCACCCCTCCACTTT.

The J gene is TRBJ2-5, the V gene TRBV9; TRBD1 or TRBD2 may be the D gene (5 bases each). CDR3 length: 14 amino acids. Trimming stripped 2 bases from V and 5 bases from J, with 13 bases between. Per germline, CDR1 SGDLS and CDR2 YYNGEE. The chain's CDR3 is CASSVSGGVETQYF. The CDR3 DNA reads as TGTGCCAGCAGCGTGTCTGGGGGAGTGGAGACCCAGTACTTC.

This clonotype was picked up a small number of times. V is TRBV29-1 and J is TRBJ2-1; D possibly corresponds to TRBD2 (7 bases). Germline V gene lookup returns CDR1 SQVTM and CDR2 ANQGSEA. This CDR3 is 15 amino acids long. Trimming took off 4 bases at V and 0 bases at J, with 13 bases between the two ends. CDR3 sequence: CSVGGRGSSYNEQFF. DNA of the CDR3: TGCAGCGTTGGAGGGAGGGGGAGCTCCTACAATGAGCAGTTCTTC.

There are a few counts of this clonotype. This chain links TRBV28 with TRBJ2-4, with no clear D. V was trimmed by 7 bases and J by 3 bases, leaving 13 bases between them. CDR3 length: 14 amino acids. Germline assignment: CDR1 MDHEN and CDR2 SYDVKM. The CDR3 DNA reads TGTGCCAGCATAGGGTCTCTAGTCAAAAACATTCAGTACTTC. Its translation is CASIGSLVKNIQYF.

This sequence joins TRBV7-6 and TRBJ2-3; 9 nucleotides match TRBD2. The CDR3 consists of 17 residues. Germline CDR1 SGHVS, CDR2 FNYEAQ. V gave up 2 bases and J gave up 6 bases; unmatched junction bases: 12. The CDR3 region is CASSLKSGGPPFDTQYF. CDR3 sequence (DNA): TGTGCCAGCAGCTTAAAAAGCGGGGGGCCCCCTTTTGATACGCAGTATTTT. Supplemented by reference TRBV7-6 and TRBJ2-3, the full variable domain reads GAGVSQSPRYKVTKRGQDVALRCDPISGHVSLYWYRQALGQGPEFLTYFNYEAQQDKSGLPNDRFSAERPEGSISTLTIQRTEQRDSAMYRCASSLKSGGPPFDTQYFGPGTRLTVL.

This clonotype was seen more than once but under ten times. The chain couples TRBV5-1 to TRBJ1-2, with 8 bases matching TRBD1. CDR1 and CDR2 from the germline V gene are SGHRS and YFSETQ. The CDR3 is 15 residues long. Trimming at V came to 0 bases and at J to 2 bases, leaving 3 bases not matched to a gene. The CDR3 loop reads CASSLESGGNYGYTF. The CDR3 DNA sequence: TGCGCCAGCAGCTTGGAATCAGGGGGCAACTATGGCTACACCTTC.

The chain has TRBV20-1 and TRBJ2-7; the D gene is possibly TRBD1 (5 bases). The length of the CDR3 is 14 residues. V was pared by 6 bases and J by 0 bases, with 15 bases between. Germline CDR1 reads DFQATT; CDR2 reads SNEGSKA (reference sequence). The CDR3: CSAVDSGSSYEQYF. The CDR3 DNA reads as TGCAGTGCCGTCGACTCAGGGTCCTCCTACGAGCAGTACTTC.

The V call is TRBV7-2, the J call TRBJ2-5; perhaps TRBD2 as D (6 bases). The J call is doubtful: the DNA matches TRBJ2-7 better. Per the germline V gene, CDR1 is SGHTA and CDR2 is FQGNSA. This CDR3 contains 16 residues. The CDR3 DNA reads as TGTGCCAGCAGCTTAATCCCAGCGGGCGGAGCCTACGAGCAGTACTTC. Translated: CASSLIPAGGAYEQYF.

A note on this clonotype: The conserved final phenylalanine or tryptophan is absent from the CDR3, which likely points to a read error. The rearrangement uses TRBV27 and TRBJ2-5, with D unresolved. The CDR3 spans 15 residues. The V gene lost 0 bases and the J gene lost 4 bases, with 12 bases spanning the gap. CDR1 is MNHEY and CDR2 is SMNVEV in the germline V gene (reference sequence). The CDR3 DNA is TGTGCCAGCAGTTTATCGGCCGCGGTCGGAGAGACCCAGTACCTC. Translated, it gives CASSLSAAVGETQYL.

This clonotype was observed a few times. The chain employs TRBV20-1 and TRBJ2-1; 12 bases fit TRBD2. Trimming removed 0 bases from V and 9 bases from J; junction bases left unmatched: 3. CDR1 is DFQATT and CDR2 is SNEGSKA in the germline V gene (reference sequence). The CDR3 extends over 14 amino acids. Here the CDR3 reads CSARDPGLAGEQFF. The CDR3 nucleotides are TGCAGTGCTAGAGATCCGGGACTAGCGGGTGAGCAGTTCTTC.

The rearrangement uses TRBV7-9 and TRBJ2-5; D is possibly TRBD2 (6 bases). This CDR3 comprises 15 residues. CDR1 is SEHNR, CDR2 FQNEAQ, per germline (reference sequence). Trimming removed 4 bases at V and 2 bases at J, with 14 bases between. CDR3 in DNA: TGTGCCAGCAGCTCCCCCTGGGAGGCTCAAGAGACCCAGTACTTC. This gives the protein CASSSPWEAQETQYF.

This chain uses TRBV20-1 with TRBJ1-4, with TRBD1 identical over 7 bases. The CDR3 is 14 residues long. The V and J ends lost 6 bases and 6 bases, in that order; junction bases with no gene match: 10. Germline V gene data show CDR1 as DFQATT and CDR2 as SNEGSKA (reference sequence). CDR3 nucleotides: TGCAGTGCCCGGGGAGGGGGCGCGGATGAAAAACTGTTTTTT. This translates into CSARGGGADEKLFF.

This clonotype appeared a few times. This CDR3 is CASSQAPRGIMETQYF. CDR3 bases: TGTGCCAGCAGCCAAGCACCCAGGGGGATCATGGAGACCCAGTACTTC. The chain carries TRBV7-2 and TRBJ2-5, with 7 bases identical to TRBD1. Germline CDR1 is SGHTA and CDR2 is FQGNSA. This CDR3 has 16 amino acids. Trimming removed 5 bases from V and 5 bases from J; junction bases left unmatched: 14.

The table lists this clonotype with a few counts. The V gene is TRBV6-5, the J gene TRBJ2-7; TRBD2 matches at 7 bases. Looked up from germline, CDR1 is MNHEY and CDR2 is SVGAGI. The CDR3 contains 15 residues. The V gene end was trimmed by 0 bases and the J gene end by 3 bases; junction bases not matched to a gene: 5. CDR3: CASSYSRLADYEQYF. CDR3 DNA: TGTGCCAGCAGTTACTCAAGGCTAGCGGACTACGAGCAGTACTTC.

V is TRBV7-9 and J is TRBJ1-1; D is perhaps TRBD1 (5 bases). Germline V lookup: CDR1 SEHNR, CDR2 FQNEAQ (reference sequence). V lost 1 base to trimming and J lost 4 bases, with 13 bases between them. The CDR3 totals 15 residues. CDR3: CASSLGGAFPTEAFF. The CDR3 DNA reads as TGTGCCAGCAGCTTAGGAGGGGCCTTCCCCACTGAAGCTTTCTTT.

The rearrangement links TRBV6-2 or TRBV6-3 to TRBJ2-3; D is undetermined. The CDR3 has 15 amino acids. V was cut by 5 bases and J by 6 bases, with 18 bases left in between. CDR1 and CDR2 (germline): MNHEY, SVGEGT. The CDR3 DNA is TGTGCCAGCAGTCTTACCTCGCCCCCCAGCGATACGCAGTATTTT. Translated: CASSLTSPPSDTQYF.

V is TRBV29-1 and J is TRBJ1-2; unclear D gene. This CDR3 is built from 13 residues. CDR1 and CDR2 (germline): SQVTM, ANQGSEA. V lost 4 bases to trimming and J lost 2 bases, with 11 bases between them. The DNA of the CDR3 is TGCAGCGTTGCGGAGGGCTTGAACTATGGCTACACCTTC. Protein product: CSVAEGLNYGYTF.

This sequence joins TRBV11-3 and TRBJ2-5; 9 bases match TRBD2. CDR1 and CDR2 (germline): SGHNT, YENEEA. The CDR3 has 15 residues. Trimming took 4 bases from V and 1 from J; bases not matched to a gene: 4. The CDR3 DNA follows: TGTGCCAGCAGCTCGGGACTAGCATTCCAAGAGACCCAGTACTTC. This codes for CASSSGLAFQETQYF.

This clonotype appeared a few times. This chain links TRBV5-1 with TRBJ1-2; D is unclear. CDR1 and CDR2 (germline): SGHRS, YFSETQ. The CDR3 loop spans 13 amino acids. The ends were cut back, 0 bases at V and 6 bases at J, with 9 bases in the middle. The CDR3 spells CASSLAKGHGYTF. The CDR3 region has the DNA TGCGCCAGCAGCTTGGCCAAGGGCCATGGCTACACCTTC. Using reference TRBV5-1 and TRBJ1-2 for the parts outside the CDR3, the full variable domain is KAGVTQTPRYLIKTRGQQVTLSCSPISGHRSVSWYQQTPGQGLQFLFEYFSETQRNKGNFPGRFSGRQFSNSRSEMNVSTLELGDSALYLCASSLAKGHGYTFGSGTRLTVV.

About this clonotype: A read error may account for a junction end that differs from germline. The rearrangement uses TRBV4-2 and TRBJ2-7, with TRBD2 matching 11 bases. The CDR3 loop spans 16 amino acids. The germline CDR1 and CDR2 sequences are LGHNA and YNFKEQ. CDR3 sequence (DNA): TGTACCAGCAGCCAGGGGATAGCGGGAGGGCCTTACGAGCAGTACTTC. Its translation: CTSSQGIAGGPYEQYF.

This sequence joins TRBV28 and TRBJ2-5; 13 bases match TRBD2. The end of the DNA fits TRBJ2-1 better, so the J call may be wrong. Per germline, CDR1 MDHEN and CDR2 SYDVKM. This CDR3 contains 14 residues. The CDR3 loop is CASTGLAGENEQFF. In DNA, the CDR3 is TGTGCCAGCACCGGACTAGCGGGAGAGAATGAGCAGTTCTTC.

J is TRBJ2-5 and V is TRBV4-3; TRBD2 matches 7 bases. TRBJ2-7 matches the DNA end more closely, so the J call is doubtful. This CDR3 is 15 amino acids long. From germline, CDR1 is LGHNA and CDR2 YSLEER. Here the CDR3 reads CASSQGREKGTEQYF. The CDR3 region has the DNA TGCGCCAGCAGCCAGGGGCGGGAGAAGGGTACCGAGCAGTACTTC.

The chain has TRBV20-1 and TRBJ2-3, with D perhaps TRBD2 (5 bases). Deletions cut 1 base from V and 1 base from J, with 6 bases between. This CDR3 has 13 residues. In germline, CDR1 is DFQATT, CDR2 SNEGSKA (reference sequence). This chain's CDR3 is CSARGSGTDTQYF. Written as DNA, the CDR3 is TGCAGTGCTAGAGGTAGCGGCACAGATACGCAGTATTTT.

DNA for the CDR3: TGCGCCAGCAGCTTGGAAGGTAGCGGGGGCCGGAAAGAGACCCAGTACTTC. The encoded protein is CASSLEGSGGRKETQYF. V usage is TRBV5-1 and J usage is TRBJ2-5; 9 nucleotides agree with TRBD2. Germline assignment: CDR1 SGHRS and CDR2 YFSETQ. This CDR3 spans 17 amino acids. With V trimmed by 0 bases and J by 3 bases, 9 bases remained unmatched.

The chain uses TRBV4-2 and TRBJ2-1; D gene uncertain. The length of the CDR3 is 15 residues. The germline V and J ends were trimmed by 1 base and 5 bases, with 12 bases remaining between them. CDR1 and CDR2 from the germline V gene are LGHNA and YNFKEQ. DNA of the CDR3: TGTGCCAGCAGCCAAGTTTTAGAGGCGAACAATGAGCAGTTCTTC. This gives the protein CASSQVLEANNEQFF.

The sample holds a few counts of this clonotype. The CDR3 reads CASIPDRVAGELFF. The CDR3 nucleotides are TGTGCCAGCATACCTGACAGGGTGGCCGGGGAGCTGTTTTTT. V and J are TRBV28 and TRBJ2-2; 7 nucleotides agree with TRBD1. Germline V gene sequence: CDR1 MDHEN, CDR2 SYDVKM. CDR3 length: 14 amino acids. With 7 bases clipped from V and 6 bases from J, the junction kept 8 bases outside the gene matches. The variable domain in full, with the rest retrieved from reference TRBV28 and TRBJ2-2, is DVKVTQSSRYLVKRTGEKVFLECVQDMDHENMFWYRQDPGLGLRLIYFSYDVKMKEKGDIPEGYSVSREKKERFSLILESASTNQTSMYLCASIPDRVAGELFFGEGSRLTVL.

The CDR3 DNA reads TGTGCCAGCAGTTTGCTAGGTCCCGGGTCGGATACGCAGTATTTT. Amino acids: CASSLLGPGSDTQYF. The rearrangement uses TRBV12-3 or TRBV12-4 and TRBJ2-3; D is undetermined. The CDR3 extends over 15 amino acids. Trimming shortened V by 3 bases and J by 6 bases, and 16 bases separated the two germline ends.

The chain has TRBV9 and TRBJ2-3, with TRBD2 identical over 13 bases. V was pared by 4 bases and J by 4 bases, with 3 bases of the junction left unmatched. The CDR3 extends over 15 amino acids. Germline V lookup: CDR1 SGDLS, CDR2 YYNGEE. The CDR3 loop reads CASSYTSGRADTQYF. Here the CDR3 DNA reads TGTGCCAGCAGCTATACTAGCGGGAGGGCAGATACGCAGTATTTT.